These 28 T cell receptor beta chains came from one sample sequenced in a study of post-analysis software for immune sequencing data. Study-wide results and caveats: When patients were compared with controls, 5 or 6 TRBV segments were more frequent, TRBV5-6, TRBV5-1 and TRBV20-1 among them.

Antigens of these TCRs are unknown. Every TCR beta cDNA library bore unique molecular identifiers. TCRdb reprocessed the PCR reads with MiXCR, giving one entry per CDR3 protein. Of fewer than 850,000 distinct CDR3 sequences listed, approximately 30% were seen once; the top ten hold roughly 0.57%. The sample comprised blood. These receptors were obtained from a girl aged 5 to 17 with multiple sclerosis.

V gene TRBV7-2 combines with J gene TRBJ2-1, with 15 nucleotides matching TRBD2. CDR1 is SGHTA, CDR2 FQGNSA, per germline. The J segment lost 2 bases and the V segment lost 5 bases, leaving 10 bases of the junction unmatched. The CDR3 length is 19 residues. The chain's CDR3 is CASSLRGGLAGGTYNEQFF. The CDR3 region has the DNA TGTGCCAGCAGCCTACGTGGGGGACTAGCGGGAGGCACCTACAATGAGCAGTTCTTC.

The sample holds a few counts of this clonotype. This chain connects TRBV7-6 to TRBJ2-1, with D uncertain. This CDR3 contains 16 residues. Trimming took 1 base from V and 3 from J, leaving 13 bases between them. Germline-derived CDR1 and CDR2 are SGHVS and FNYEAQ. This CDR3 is CASSLGSGPLYNEQFF. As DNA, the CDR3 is TGTGCCAGCAGCTTAGGGTCCGGGCCTCTCTACAATGAGCAGTTCTTC.

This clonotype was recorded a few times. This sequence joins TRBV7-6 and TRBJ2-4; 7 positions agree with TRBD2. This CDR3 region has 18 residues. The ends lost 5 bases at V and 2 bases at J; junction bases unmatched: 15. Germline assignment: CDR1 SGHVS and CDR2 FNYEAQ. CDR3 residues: CASSPVFGGGPTKNIQYF. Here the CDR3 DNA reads TGTGCCAGCAGCCCTGTGTTTGGGGGAGGGCCGACCAAAAACATTCAGTACTTC.

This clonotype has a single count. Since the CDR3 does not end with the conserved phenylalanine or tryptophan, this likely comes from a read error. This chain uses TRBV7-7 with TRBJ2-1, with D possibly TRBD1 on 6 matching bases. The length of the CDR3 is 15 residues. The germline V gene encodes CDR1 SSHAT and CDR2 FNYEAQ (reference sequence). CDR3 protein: CASSPDGRGYNEQFV. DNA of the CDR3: TGTGCTAGCAGCCCCGACGGCAGGGGCTACAATGAGCAGTTCGTC.

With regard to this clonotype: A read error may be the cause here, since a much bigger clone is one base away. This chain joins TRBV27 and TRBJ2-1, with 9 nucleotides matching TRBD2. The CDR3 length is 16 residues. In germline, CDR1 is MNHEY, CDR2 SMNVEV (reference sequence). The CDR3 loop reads CVSSLPGTSLANEQFF. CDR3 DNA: TGTGTCAGCAGTTTACCCGGGACTAGCCTCGCCAATGAGCAGTTCTTC.

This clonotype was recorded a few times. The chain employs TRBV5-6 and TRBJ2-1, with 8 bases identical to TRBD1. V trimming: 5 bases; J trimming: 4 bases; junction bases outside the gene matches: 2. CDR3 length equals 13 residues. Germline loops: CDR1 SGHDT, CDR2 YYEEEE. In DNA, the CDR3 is TGTGCCAGCAGGAGGACAGGGTACAATGAGCAGTTCTTC. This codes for CASRRTGYNEQFF.

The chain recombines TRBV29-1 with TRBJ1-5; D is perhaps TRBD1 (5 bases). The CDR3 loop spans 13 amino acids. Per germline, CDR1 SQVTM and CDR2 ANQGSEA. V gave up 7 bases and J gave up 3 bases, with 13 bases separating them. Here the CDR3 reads CSGLQGPNQPQHF. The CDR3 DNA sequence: TGCAGCGGATTGCAGGGACCCAATCAGCCCCAGCATTTT.

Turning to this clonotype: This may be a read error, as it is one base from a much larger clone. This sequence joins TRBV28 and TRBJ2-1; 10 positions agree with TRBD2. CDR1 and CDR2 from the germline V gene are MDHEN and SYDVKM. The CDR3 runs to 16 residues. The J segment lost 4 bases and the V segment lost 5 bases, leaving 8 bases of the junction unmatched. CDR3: CASSPSRAGGYNEQFF. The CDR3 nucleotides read TGTGCCAGCAGTCCGTCACGAGCGGGAGGGTACAATGAGCAGTTCTTC.

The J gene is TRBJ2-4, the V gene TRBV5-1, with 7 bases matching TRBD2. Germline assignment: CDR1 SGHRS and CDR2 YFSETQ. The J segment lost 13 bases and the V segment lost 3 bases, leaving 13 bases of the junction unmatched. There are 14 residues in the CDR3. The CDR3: CASSSGTTSREQYF. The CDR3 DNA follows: TGCGCCAGCAGCTCCGGGACTACTTCTCGAGAGCAGTACTTC.

The CDR3 DNA is TGTGCCAGCAGCTCGGGACAGTACCAAGAGACCCAGTACTTC. The encoded protein is CASSSGQYQETQYF. This rearrangement joins TRBV7-9 to TRBJ2-5; 7 bases align to TRBD1. CDR1 is SEHNR and CDR2 is FQNEAQ in the germline V gene (reference sequence). The CDR3 contains 14 residues. The ends lost 4 bases at V and 0 bases at J; junction bases unmatched: 2.

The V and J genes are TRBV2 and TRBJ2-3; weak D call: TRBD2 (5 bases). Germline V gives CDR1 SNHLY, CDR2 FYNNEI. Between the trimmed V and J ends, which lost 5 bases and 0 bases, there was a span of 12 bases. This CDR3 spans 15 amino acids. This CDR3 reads CASSRGLTSTDTQYF. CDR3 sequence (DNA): TGTGCCAGCAGTCGAGGGCTCACTAGCACAGATACGCAGTATTTT.

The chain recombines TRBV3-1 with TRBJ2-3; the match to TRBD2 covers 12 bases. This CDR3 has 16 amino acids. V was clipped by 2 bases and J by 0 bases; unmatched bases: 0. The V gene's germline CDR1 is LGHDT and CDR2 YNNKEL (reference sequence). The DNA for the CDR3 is TGTGCCAGCAGCCAACTAGCGGGGGGGAGCACAGATACGCAGTATTTT. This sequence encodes CASSQLAGGSTDTQYF.

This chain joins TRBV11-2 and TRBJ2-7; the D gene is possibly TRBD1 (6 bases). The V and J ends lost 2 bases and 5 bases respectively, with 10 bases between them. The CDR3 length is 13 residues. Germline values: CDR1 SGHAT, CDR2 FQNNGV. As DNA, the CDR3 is TGTGCCAGCAGCTTACAGGGGTTGGACGAGCAGTACTTC. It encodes CASSLQGLDEQYF.

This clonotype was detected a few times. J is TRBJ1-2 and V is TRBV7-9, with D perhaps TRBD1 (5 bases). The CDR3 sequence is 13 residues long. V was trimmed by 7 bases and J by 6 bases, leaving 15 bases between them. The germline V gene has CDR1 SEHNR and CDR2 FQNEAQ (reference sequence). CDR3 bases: TGTGCCAGCAATGTGGGGGGTCCGGATGGCTACACCTTC. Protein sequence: CASNVGGPDGYTF.

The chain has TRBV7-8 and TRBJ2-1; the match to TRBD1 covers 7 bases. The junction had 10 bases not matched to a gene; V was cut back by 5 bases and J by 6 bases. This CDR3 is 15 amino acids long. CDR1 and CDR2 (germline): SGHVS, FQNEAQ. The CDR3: CASSPRSTGTNEQFF. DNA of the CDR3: TGTGCCAGCAGCCCTCGCTCGACAGGGACCAATGAGCAGTTCTTC.

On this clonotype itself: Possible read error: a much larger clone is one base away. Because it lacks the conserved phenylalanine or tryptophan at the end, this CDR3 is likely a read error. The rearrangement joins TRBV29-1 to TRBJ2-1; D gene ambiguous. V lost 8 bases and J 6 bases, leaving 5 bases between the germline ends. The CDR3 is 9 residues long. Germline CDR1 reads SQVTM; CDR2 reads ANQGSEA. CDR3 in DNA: TGCAGCCACAGCAATGAGCAGTTCTGC. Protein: CSHSNEQFC.

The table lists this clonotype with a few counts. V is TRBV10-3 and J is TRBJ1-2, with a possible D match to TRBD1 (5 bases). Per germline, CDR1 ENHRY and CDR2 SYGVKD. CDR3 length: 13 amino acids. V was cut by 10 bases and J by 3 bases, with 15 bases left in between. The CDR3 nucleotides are TGTGCCACCATCGGGGGACGGGACTATGGCTACACCTTC. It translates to CATIGGRDYGYTF.

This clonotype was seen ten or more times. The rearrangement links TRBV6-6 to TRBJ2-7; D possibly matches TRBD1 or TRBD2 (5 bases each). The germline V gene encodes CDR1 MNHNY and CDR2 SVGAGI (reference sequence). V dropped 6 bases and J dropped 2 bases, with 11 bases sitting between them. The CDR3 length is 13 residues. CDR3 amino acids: CASSFGATYEQYF. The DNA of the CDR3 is TGTGCCAGCAGCTTCGGGGCCACCTACGAGCAGTACTTC.

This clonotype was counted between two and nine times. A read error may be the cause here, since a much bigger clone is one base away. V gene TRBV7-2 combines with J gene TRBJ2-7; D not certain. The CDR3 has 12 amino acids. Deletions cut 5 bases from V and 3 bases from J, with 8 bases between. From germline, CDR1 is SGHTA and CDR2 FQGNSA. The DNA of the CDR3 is TGTGCCAGCAGCCGCCCTAACTACGAGCAGTACTTC. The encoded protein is CASSRPNYEQYF.

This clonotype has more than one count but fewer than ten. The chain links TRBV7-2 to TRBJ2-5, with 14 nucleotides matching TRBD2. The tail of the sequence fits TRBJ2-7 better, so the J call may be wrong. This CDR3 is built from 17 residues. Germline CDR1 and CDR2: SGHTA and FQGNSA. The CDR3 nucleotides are TGTGCCAGCAGCTTAGGACGGACTAGCGGGAGGCAGTACGAGCAGTACTTC. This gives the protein CASSLGRTSGRQYEQYF.

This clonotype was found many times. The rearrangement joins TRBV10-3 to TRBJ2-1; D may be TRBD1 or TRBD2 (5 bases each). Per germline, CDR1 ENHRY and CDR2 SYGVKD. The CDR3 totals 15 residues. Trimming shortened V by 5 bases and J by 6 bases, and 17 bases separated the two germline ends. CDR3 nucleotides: TGTGCCATCAGTCTCTCCCCCGGGACGGGCAATGAGCAGTTCTTC. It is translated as CAISLSPGTGNEQFF.

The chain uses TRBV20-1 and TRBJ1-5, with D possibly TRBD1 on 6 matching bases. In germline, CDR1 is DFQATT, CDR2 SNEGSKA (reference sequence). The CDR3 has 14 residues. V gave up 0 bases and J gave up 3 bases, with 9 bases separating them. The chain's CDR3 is CSARDWDTNQPQHF. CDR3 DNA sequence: TGCAGTGCTAGAGACTGGGACACCAATCAGCCCCAGCATTTT.

DNA of the CDR3: TGTGCCAGCAGAGAACGCAGGGACATGAACACTGAAGCTTTCTTT. Translation gives CASRERRDMNTEAFF. The J gene is TRBJ1-1, the V gene TRBV7-8, with a possible D match to TRBD1 (6 bases). The CDR3 has 15 amino acids. Looked up from germline, CDR1 is SGHVS and CDR2 is FQNEAQ. Deletions cut 6 bases from V and 0 bases from J, with 14 bases between. Together with reference TRBV7-8 and TRBJ1-1, the CDR3 gives the full variable domain: GAGVSQSPRYKVAKRGQDVALRCDPISGHVSLFWYQQALGQGPEFLTYFQNEAQLDKSGLPSDRFFAERPEGSVSTLKIQRTQQEDSAVYLCASRERRDMNTEAFFGQGTRLTVV.

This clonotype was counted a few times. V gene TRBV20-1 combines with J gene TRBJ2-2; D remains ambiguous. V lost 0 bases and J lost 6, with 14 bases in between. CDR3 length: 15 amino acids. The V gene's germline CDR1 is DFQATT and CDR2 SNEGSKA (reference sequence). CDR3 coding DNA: TGCAGTGCTAGAGATGCAGAACGTAATGCCGGGGAGCTGTTTTTT. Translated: CSARDAERNAGELFF.

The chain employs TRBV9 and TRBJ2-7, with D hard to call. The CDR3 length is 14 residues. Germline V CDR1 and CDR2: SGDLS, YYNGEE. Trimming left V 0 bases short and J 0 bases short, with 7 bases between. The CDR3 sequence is CASSVGALSYEQYF. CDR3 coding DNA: TGTGCCAGCAGCGTAGGGGCCCTCTCCTACGAGCAGTACTTC.

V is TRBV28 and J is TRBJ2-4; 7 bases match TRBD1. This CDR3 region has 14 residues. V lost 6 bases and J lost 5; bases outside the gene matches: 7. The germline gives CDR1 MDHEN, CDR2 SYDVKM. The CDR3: CASRGTARENIQYF. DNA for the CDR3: TGTGCCAGCAGGGGGACAGCGAGAGAAAACATTCAGTACTTC.

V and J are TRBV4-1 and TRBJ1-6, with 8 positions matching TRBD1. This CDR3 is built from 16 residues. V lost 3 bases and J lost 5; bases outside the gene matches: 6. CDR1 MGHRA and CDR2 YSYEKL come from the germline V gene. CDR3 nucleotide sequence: TGCGCCAGCAGCCATGCCGGGACAGGCCATAATTCACCCCTCCACTTT. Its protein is CASSHAGTGHNSPLHF.

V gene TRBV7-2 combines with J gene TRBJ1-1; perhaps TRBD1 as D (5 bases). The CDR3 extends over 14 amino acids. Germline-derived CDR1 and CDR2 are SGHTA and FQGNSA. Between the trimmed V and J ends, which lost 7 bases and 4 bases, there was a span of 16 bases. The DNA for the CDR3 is TGTGCCAGCACCCTTCCGGGGCGAGGCACTGAAGCTTTCTTT. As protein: CASTLPGRGTEAFF. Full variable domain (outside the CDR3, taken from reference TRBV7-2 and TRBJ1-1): GAGVSQSPSNKVTEKGKDVELRCDPISGHTALYWYRQSLGQGLEFLIYFQGNSAPDKSGLPSDRFSAERTGGSVSTLTIQRTQQEDSAVYLCASTLPGRGTEAFFGQGTRLTVV.